This T cell receptor delta chain comes out of a study of gamma-delta T cells after stem cell transplantation (dated by TCRdb to 2016 to 2017). Libraries were prepared through RT-PCR. The listed sequencing device is Illumina MiSeq. Public reads were reanalyzed in TCRdb with CATT, and rows carrying the same DNA were merged afterwards. This sample comprises 11,000 or so delta-chain clones, around 41% of them detected only once. The ten largest clones add up to around 2.8% of the sample. From the cysteine up to the phenylalanine, the CDR3 has a length of 20 residues. Left in the record is the CDR3 DNA by itself, 60 bases read in frame from the first base. CDR1 and CDR2, looked up from the germline V gene, are GEAIGNYY and EKD. Of note for this clone: It lacks a known antigen. At one end the junction does not follow the germline gene, possibly because of a read error.

The V and J genes are TRDV2 and TRDJ3; a stretch of 12 junction bases matches TRDD3. The clonotype was recovered from a human donor. It is not recorded whose cells these are; they may come from a transplant donor. Sequencing was carried out using gamma-delta T cells. In nucleotides, the sequence is TGTGCCCGTGACACTCAGACTGGGGGATACAGCTCCTGGGACACCCGACAGATGTTTTTC. Its translation is CARDTQTGGYSSWDTRQMFF.